What follows is one T cell receptor beta chain and its context. Its antigen is still unknown. Deep-level running was used for the assay. Method: immunoSEQ multiplex PCR; TCRdb's copy keeps in-frame clones and lacks some. The data hold approximately 940,000 clones, with 70% to 85% observed a single time. The data are from a study of shared clonotypes between healthy human individuals. Study findings and constraints: In this cohort, only blood was sampled, and tissue repertoires likely differ.

Material for sequencing was memory CD4+ T cells sorted from blood. The sample's subset: CD45RA-negative fraction. The clonotype originates from a man aged 18 to 29 in good health.

The CDR3: CAWSGQSTDTQYF. The CDR3 DNA sequence: TGTGCCTGGAGTGGGCAAAGCACAGATACGCAGTATTTT. The chain uses TRBV30 and TRBJ2-3; D is unclear. This CDR3 is built from 13 residues. Germline CDR1 reads GTSNPN; CDR2 reads SVGIG (reference sequence). V was shortened by 1 base and J by 0 bases, with 5 bases between the two germline ends.